This T cell receptor (beta chain) was sequenced during a study of blood T cell repertoires in COVID-19. Study at large: Samples representing acute and convalescent COVID-19 were sourced from the United States, Italy and Spain. Sample material is recorded as cDNA or gDNA derived from T cells, B-cell-depleted T cells, or PBMCs.

J gave up 5 bases and V 4 bases, and 3 bases lay outside the gene matches. This CDR3 contains 14 residues. Germline values: CDR1 SGDLS, CDR2 YYNGEE. The authors' processing: Estimated nucleated cell counts came from reference gene primer amplification. Assay: immunoSEQ multiplex PCR; the TCRdb copy retains only in-frame clones and omits some. V, J and clone size were drawn from that table, and D and trimming were deduced from the DNA. The sample has about 70,000 clones; roughly 90% are singletons. The sample comprised peripheral blood. The clonotype comes from a human donor in a cohort sampled during active COVID-19. The gene calls are TRBV9 and TRBJ2-7; 13 nucleotides match TRBD2. The CDR3 bases are TGTGCCAGCAGCTCCGGGACTAGCGGGAACGAGCAGTACTTC. Protein sequence: CASSSGTSGNEQYF.